This section outlines one T cell receptor (beta chain) sequence together with its context. This clonotype was recorded at least ten times. Its binding antigen is unknown. Base-call qualities are not available, and no considerably larger clone is one nucleotide away. Amplification of TCR beta CDR3 regions was carried out from RNA transcripts. The first round of RT-PCR for the TCR CDR3 was performed with the HTBI primer set and the Qiagen OneStep RT-PCR kit. Libraries were constructed in a second round of multiplex PCR, after which size selection and purification were performed. Sequencing of the libraries was done on an Illumina HiSeq2000 using paired-end 100 bp reads. On the study's bioinformatics: SOAPnuke was used to process the raw data, with reads discarded if the reads contained adapters or uncalled bases, had a mean Phred below 15, or lacked an exact constant-primer or identifier match. COPE v1.2.5 was used to merge high-quality paired reads, and clonotypes were defined as unique nucleotide sequences. MiTCR v1.1 was used to align clonotypes to the IMGT TRBV, TRBD and TRBJ reference segments. Analysis was restricted to V-J combinations with a frequency above 0.0001, which covered 98% to 99.2% of repertoires. A TCS score was defined as the ratio between F50 (clonal expansion) and ExV (chaos), using BLOSUM62-based TCRdist between CDR3 peptides within each V-J. Welch's t-statistics and random forest reduced roughly 500 V-J features to fewer than 15, which were used in a naive Bayes classifier (R e1071). In-frame beta chains were kept once TCRdb had trimmed the public reads at Q25 with fastp and called clones with MiXCR. Records with the same CDR3 protein are collapsed into one entry carrying the most frequent genes and DNA. TCRdb, not the authors, supplied the V and J calls. Within this sample are roughly 160,000 distinct CDR3 sequences, with about a tenth of them counted one time only. The ten biggest clones cover around 20% of the sample.

The sample belongs to a study of T cells in Graves' hyperthyroidism and ophthalmopathy (dated by TCRdb to the late 2010s). General notes on the study: Peripheral blood was collected at initial diagnosis, before any treatment. A discovery cohort of about a hundred patients, roughly 43 with Graves' ophthalmopathy and approximately 55 with stable Graves' hyperthyroidism, was used to find distinguishing TCR V-J signatures. The approximately 95 discovery patients were divided at random into training and test sets in a 7:3 ratio. The paper reports TCR Vbeta CDR3 sequencing of fewer than 150 peripheral blood samples: 40 or so ophthalmopathy, about 75 hyperthyroidism and approximately 17 progressor patients. In roughly six Graves' hyperthyroidism patients, the study also compared T-cell repertoires from thyroid tissue with T-cell repertoires from blood. After blood sampling, hyperthyroidism patients were treated with methimazole at a starting dose of 30 mg daily, and ophthalmopathy patients were treated with high-dose intravenous methylprednisolone. Prospective prediction of ophthalmopathy was tested in an independent validation cohort of 18 to 20 hyperthyroidism patients and 15 to 17 patients who later progressed to ophthalmopathy. What the work shows at the level of the full study, not this receptor alone: In validation, progression to ophthalmopathy was predicted by the model with nearly 71% sensitivity and nearly 75% specificity, a median of around 5.9 months before onset. A 13 V-J signature model separated ophthalmopathy from stable hyperthyroidism, with about 88% sensitivity and approximately 81% specificity in cross-validation and 80%/75% in testing. Sample size was not statistically predetermined, and investigators were not blinded to group allocation. Most expanded thyroid clonotypes (frequency above 0.001) were also found in blood, which suggests that blood repertoires may mirror thyroid immune responses.

Hyperthyroidism patients were newly diagnosed, with disease duration under 2 months, and aged 18 to 65 years. Exclusion was applied to patients with uncontrolled infections, other autoimmune diseases, pregnancy or lactation. Diagnoses relied on clinical symptoms, serum thyroxine and TRAb, thyroid ultrasound and orbital computed tomography. Blood from progressor patients was collected at the time of first diagnosis with hyperthyroidism, before any ophthalmopathy symptoms had appeared. PBMCs were isolated from about 9.1 ml of fresh peripheral blood by Ficoll-Paque density gradient centrifugation. Patients classed as progressors first received a Graves' hyperthyroidism diagnosis and then went on to develop ophthalmopathy during follow-up. Total RNA was extracted using Trizol reagent, and RNA quality was assessed on an Agilent 2100 Bioanalyzer. The germline V gene (reference sequence) yields LNHDA for CDR1 and SQIVND for CDR2. The junction shows trimming of 0 bases on V and 3 bases on J, plus 15 bases between the germline ends. CDR3 length: 16 amino acids, cysteine to phenylalanine. CDR3 DNA only is kept here, 48 bases in frame from base 1.

This TCR was sampled from a woman under 30 with Graves' hyperthyroidism that later progressed to Graves' ophthalmopathy. Sequencing was done on a sample of blood. Recombination linked TRBV19 to TRBJ2-7, with no D gene named confidently. The DNA reads as follows: TGTGCCAGTAGTATAGATGGAGACAAGCCGAACTACGAGCAGTACTTC. This codes for CASSIDGDKPNYEQYF.